The 19 T cell receptor beta chains below come from one sample, sequenced in a study of T cells in Graves' hyperthyroidism and ophthalmopathy. The investigators amplified TCR beta CDR3 regions from RNA transcripts. When the TCR CDR3 underwent first-round RT-PCR, the HTBI primer set was used. MiXCR, applied by TCRdb to the multiplex PCR reads, yields one record per CDR3 protein. The data contain around 540,000 distinct CDR3 sequences, roughly 50% of them singletons. The specimen sequenced was peripheral blood or thyroid tissue (not recorded which). Receptor source: a woman aged 18-29 years with Graves' hyperthyroidism.

The chain has TRBV2 and TRBJ2-7, with 9 nucleotides matching TRBD1. The CDR3 spans 15 residues. V trimming: 6 bases; J trimming: 6 bases; junction bases outside the gene matches: 12. Germline CDR1 reads SNHLY; CDR2 reads FYNNEI. The DNA for the CDR3 is TGTGCCAGCAGCGGGACAGGGAATGTGTCAGGCGAGCAGTACTTC. Translated, it gives CASSGTGNVSGEQYF.

There are a few counts of this clonotype. The chain recombines TRBV7-2 with TRBJ2-7; D remains ambiguous. The ends were cut back, 3 bases at V and 4 bases at J, with 16 bases in the middle. The CDR3 is made up of 15 amino acids. CDR1 SGHTA and CDR2 FQGNSA come from the germline V gene. In DNA, the CDR3 is TGTGCCAGCAGCTTGGATGACCTATCGACGTACGAGCAGTACTTC. This codes for CASSLDDLSTYEQYF. The complete variable domain, with remaining parts taken from reference TRBV7-2 and TRBJ2-7, reads GAGVSQSPSNKVTEKGKDVELRCDPISGHTALYWYRQSLGQGLEFLIYFQGNSAPDKSGLPSDRFSAERTGGSVSTLTIQRTQQEDSAVYLCASSLDDLSTYEQYFGPGTRLTVT.

This clonotype came up many times. The chain employs TRBV7-2 and TRBJ1-3, with D unclear. The CDR3 contains 12 residues. Germline loops: CDR1 SGHTA, CDR2 FQGNSA. Trimming cost V 6 bases and J 4 bases, with 7 bases left between them. The CDR3 sequence is CASSAWGNTIYF. CDR3 nucleotide sequence: TGTGCCAGCAGTGCCTGGGGAAACACCATATATTTT. Full variable domain (outside the CDR3, taken from reference TRBV7-2 and TRBJ1-3): GAGVSQSPSNKVTEKGKDVELRCDPISGHTALYWYRQSLGQGLEFLIYFQGNSAPDKSGLPSDRFSAERTGGSVSTLTIQRTQQEDSAVYLCASSAWGNTIYFGEGSWLTVV.

The gene calls are TRBV29-1 and TRBJ1-2, with 7 bases fitting TRBD1. CDR1 is SQVTM, CDR2 ANQGSEA, per germline. The CDR3 is 16 residues long. Trimming removed 1 base from V and 1 base from J; junction bases left unmatched: 9. The CDR3 here is CSVEALQGYGNYGYTF. CDR3 nucleotide sequence: TGCAGCGTTGAAGCCCTACAGGGGTATGGTAACTATGGCTACACCTTC.

This clonotype was seen ten or more times. V and J are TRBV9 and TRBJ1-2; D not resolved. The CDR3 is made up of 14 amino acids. Germline V gene sequence: CDR1 SGDLS, CDR2 YYNGEE. V lost 2 bases and J lost 4, with 12 bases in between. CDR3 sequence reads: CASSVMSEGYGYTF. The CDR3 coding sequence is TGTGCCAGCAGCGTCATGTCCGAGGGCTATGGCTACACCTTC.

This clonotype has more than one count but fewer than ten. V and J are TRBV7-2 and TRBJ1-2; D uncertain. Germline CDR1 is SGHTA and CDR2 is FQGNSA. Trimming took 0 bases from V and 9 from J, leaving 8 bases between them. CDR3 size: 12 residues. This CDR3 reads CASSLAWGSYTF. The CDR3 DNA sequence: TGTGCCAGCAGCTTAGCGTGGGGAAGCTACACCTTC.

V and J are TRBV12-3 or TRBV12-4 and TRBJ2-3; TRBD1 might be the D (6 bases). The V gene lost 5 bases and the J gene lost 2 bases, with 14 bases spanning the gap. CDR3 length: 15 residues. The CDR3 DNA reads as TGTGCCAGCAGTCCCCAGGGGCAGGCCACAGATACGCAGTATTTT. This gives the protein CASSPQGQATDTQYF.

This clonotype was seen repeatedly, ten times or more. The chain joins TRBV14 to TRBJ1-5; weak D call: TRBD1 (5 bases). V lost 0 bases and J 4 bases, leaving 7 bases between the germline ends. CDR1 and CDR2 (germline): SGHDN, FVKESK. This CDR3 has 14 residues. The CDR3 region has the DNA TGTGCCAGCAGCCAAGAGGGGCGTAATCAGCCCCAGCATTTT. Its translation is CASSQEGRNQPQHF. Drawing the rest from reference TRBV14 and TRBJ1-5, the complete variable domain is EAGVTQFPSHSVIEKGQTVTLRCDPISGHDNLYWYRRVMGKEIKFLLHFVKESKQDESGMPNNRFLAERTGGTYSTLKVQPAELEDSGVYFCASSQEGRNQPQHFGDGTRLSIL.

This clonotype has ten or more counts. The chain employs TRBV2 and TRBJ1-1; 7 nucleotides line up with TRBD1. The V and J ends lost 9 bases and 4 bases, in that order; junction bases with no gene match: 5. Germline CDR1 reads SNHLY; CDR2 reads FYNNEI. The CDR3 loop spans 12 amino acids. DNA for the CDR3: TGTGCCAGGGGACAGTTGGTCACTGAAGCTTTCTTT. Residues: CARGQLVTEAFF.

The chain couples TRBV20-1 to TRBJ2-6; D remains ambiguous. Per the germline V gene, CDR1 is DFQATT and CDR2 is SNEGSKA (reference sequence). This CDR3 comprises 14 residues. V lost 5 bases, J lost 0 bases, and 8 bases lay in between. The CDR3 protein is CSAPRFSGANVLTF. The CDR3 region has the DNA TGCAGTGCTCCACGGTTCTCTGGGGCCAACGTCCTGACTTTC.

Concerning this clonotype: This may be a read error, as it is one base from a much larger clone. The rearrangement joins TRBV7-8 to TRBJ2-7; D call uncertain. Per the germline V gene, CDR1 is SGHVS and CDR2 is FQNEAQ. The CDR3 is 15 residues long. The CDR3 loop is CANSLARVKLYEQYF. The CDR3 DNA follows: TGTGCCAACAGCTTAGCACGCGTAAAGCTCTACGAGCAGTACTTC.

This clonotype was seen a few times. V usage is TRBV27 and J usage is TRBJ2-7; maybe TRBD2 (5 bases). Trimming cost V 8 bases and J 4 bases, with 9 bases left between them. CDR3 length equals 11 residues. In germline, CDR1 is MNHEY, CDR2 SMNVEV (reference sequence). In DNA, the CDR3 is TGTGCCAGCGGACTCACTTACGAGCAGTACTTC. Translated: CASGLTYEQYF.

The chain couples TRBV7-6 to TRBJ2-7; D is ambiguous. The CDR3 sequence is 13 residues long. Germline CDR1 and CDR2: SGHVS and FNYEAQ. Trimming shortened V by 5 bases and J by 4 bases, and 12 bases separated the two germline ends. The chain's CDR3 is CASSQALGYEQYF. In DNA form, the CDR3 reads TGTGCCAGCAGCCAGGCTTTGGGTTACGAGCAGTACTTC.

The chain is built from TRBV7-2 and TRBJ2-5; D is uncertain. The length of the CDR3 is 11 residues. CDR1 and CDR2 from the germline V gene are SGHTA and FQGNSA. Deletions cut 5 bases from V and 9 bases from J, with 10 bases between. The CDR3 region has the DNA TGTGCCAGCAGCCAGGACGCGGCCCAGTACTTC. Translated, it gives CASSQDAAQYF. The full variable domain, completed using reference TRBV7-2 and TRBJ2-5, is GAGVSQSPSNKVTEKGKDVELRCDPISGHTALYWYRQSLGQGLEFLIYFQGNSAPDKSGLPSDRFSAERTGGSVSTLTIQRTQQEDSAVYLCASSQDAAQYFGPGTRLLVL.

The rearrangement uses TRBV4-1 and TRBJ1-3, with D hard to call. The CDR3 covers 16 residues. Trimming removed 0 bases at V and 0 bases at J, with 9 bases between. Per the germline V gene, CDR1 is MGHRA and CDR2 is YSYEKL. The CDR3 reads CASSQERTYSGNTIYF. The CDR3 nucleotides are TGCGCCAGCAGCCAAGAGAGGACTTACTCTGGAAACACCATATATTTT.

The chain employs TRBV2 and TRBJ1-1; unclear D gene. In germline, CDR1 is SNHLY, CDR2 FYNNEI. This CDR3 has 15 amino acids. The V gene lost 6 bases and the J gene lost 4 bases, with 18 bases spanning the gap. The CDR3 protein is CASSSRTSGSTEAFF. DNA of the CDR3: TGTGCCAGCAGCTCAAGGACTAGCGGGAGCACTGAAGCTTTCTTT. Full variable domain (rest looked up from reference TRBV2 and TRBJ1-1): EPEVTQTPSHQVTQMGQEVILRCVPISNHLYFYWYRQILGQKVEFLVSFYNNEISEKSEIFDDQFSVERPDGSNFTLKIRSTKLEDSAMYFCASSSRTSGSTEAFFGQGTRLTVV.

The V call is TRBV29-1, the J call TRBJ2-5, with D possibly being TRBD1 (6 bases). CDR3 length: 12 amino acids. Looked up from germline, CDR1 is SQVTM and CDR2 is ANQGSEA. CDR3 sequence (DNA): TGCATTGCTACAGGGAGAGACGAGACCCAGTACTTC. This translates into CIATGRDETQYF.

The V gene is TRBV5-5, the J gene TRBJ1-1, with a tentative D call TRBD1 (6 bases). The CDR3 loop spans 15 amino acids. Germline V gene sequence: CDR1 SGHKS, CDR2 YYEKEE (reference sequence). Trimming removed 3 bases from V and 3 bases from J, with 15 bases in between. CDR3: CASSYLRGADTEAFF. CDR3 bases: TGTGCCAGCAGCTACCTACGGGGGGCGGACACTGAAGCTTTCTTT.

Only a few counts were recorded for this clonotype. This chain connects TRBV20-1 to TRBJ2-7, with 8 bases aligning to TRBD2. The CDR3 spans 13 residues. Germline CDR1 and CDR2: DFQATT and SNEGSKA (reference sequence). V lost 5 bases to trimming and J lost 2 bases; unmatched junction nucleotides: 5. The CDR3 DNA sequence: TGCAGTGCTGGCGTAGCGGGAACCTACGAGCAGTACTTC. As protein: CSAGVAGTYEQYF.